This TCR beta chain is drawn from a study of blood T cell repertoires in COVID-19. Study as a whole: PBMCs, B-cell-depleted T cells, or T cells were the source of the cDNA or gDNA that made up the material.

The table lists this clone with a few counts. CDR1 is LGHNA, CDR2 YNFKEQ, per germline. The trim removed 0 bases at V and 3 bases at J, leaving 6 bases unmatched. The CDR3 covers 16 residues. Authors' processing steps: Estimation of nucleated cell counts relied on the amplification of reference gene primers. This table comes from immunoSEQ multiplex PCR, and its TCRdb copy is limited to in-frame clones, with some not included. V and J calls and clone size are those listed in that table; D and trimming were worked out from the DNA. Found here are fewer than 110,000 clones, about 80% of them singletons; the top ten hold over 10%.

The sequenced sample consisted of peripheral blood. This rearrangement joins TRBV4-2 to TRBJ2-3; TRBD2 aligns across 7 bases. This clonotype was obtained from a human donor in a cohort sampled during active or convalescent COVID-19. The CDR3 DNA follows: TGTGCCAGCAGCCAAGAGGGGAGGGATGGGACAGATACGCAGTATTTT. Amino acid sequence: CASSQEGRDGTDTQYF.